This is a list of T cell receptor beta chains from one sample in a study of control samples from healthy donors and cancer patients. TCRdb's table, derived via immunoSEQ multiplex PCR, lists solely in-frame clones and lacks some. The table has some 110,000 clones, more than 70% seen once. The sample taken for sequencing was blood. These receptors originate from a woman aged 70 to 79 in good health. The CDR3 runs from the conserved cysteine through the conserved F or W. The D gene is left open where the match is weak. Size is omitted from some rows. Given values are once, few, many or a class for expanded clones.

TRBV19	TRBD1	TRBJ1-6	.	CASSTTGTNSPLHF	TGTGCCAGTAGCACGACAGGGACTAATTCACCCCTCCACTTT
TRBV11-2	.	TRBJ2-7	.	CASSLDRSGHEQYF	TGTGCCAGCAGCTTAGATAGGTCAGGTCACGAGCAGTACTTC
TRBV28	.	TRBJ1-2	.	CASSPGTDYGYTF	TGTGCCAGCAGCCCCGGGACCGACTATGGCTACACCTTC
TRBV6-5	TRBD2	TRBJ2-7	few	CASSLAGGLAYEQYF	TGTGCCAGCAGTTTAGCGGGGGGGCTGGCGTACGAGCAGTACTTC
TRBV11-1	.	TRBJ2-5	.	CASSSGRWGGPETQYF	TGTGCCAGCAGCTCCGGACGTTGGGGGGGCCCAGAGACCCAGTACTTC
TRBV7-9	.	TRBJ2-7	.	CASSLGQEYEQYF	TGTGCCAGCAGCTTAGGGCAAGAGTACGAGCAGTACTTC
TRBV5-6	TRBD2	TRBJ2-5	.	CASSFPAGTHETQYF	TGTGCCAGCAGCTTCCCAGCGGGGACCCACGAGACCCAGTACTTC
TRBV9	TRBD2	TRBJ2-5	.	CASSVAGGETQYF	TGTGCCAGCAGCGTAGCCGGGGGGGAGACCCAGTACTTC
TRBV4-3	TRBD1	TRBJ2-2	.	CASSQRTGPNTGELFF	TGCGCCAGCAGCCAACGGACAGGCCCTAACACCGGGGAGCTGTTTTTT
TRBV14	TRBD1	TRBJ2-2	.	CASSPRQGNAGELFF	TGTGCCAGCAGTCCGCGACAGGGGAACGCCGGGGAGCTGTTTTTT
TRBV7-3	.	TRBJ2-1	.	CASSFMGFSYNEQFF	TGTGCCAGCAGCTTCATGGGGTTCTCCTACAATGAGCAGTTCTTC
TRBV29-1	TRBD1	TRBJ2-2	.	CSATGGTGELFF	TGCAGCGCAACAGGGGGAACCGGGGAGCTGTTTTTT
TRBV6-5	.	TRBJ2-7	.	CASSYQGTPTYEQYF	TGTGCCAGCAGTTATCAGGGAACTCCCACCTACGAGCAGTACTTC
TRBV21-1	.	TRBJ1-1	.	CASSPPTNPGQLNTEAFF	TGTGCCAGCAGCCCCCCAACCAACCCGGGACAGCTGAACACTGAAGCTTTCTTT
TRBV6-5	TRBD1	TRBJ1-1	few	CASTPPGTANTEAFF	TGTGCCAGCACCCCCCCAGGGACAGCTAACACTGAAGCTTTCTTT
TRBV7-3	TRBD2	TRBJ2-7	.	CASSLAGVGEQYF	TGTGCCAGCAGCTTAGCGGGGGTGGGTGAGCAGTACTTC
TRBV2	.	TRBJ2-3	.	CASRDVWGARTDTQYF	TGTGCCAGCAGAGACGTTTGGGGGGCGCGGACAGATACGCAGTATTTT
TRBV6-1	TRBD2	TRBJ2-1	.	CASSGRLAGGRYNEQFF	TGTGCCAGCAGTGGGAGACTAGCGGGGGGCCGCTACAATGAGCAGTTCTTC
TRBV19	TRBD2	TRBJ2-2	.	CVSSIGGLAGNTGELFF	TGTGTCAGTAGTATAGGGGGACTAGCGGGGAACACCGGGGAGCTGTTTTTT
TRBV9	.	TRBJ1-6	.	CASSAGSESPLHF	TGTGCCAGCAGCGCCGGGTCGGAATCACCCCTCCACTTT
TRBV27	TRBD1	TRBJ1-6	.	CASSFVDRNSPLHF	TGTGCCAGCAGTTTCGTGGACAGGAATTCACCCCTCCACTTT
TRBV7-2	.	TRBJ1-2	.	CASSFARAYGYTF	TGTGCCAGCAGCTTCGCCAGGGCCTATGGCTACACCTTC
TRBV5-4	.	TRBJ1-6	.	CASSFRGGNSPLHF	TGTGCCAGCAGCTTTCGGGGAGGAAATTCACCCCTCCACTTT
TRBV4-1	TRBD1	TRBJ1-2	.	CASSQGLMTGDDYGYTF	TGCGCCAGCAGCCAAGGTCTTATGACAGGGGACGACTATGGCTACACCTTC
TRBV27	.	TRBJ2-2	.	CASSLSGTNTGELFF	TGTGCCAGCAGTTTATCCGGGACGAACACCGGGGAGCTGTTTTTT
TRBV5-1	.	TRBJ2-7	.	CASSPGDASYEQYF	TGCGCCAGCAGCCCGGGGGACGCTTCCTACGAGCAGTACTTC
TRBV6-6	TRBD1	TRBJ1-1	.	CASSSTGQGNTEAFF	TGTGCCAGCAGCTCGACCGGACAGGGGAACACTGAAGCTTTCTTT
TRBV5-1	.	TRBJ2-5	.	CASSLATGSQETQYF	TGCGCCAGCAGCTTGGCCACTGGGTCCCAAGAGACCCAGTACTTC
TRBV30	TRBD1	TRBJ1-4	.	CAWRKQGALTNEKLFF	TGTGCCTGGAGAAAACAGGGGGCGCTTACTAATGAAAAACTGTTTTTT
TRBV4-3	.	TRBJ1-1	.	CASSQVLATEAFF	TGCGCCAGCAGCCAAGTCCTGGCAACCGAAGCTTTCTTT
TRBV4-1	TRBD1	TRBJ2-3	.	CASSQDSGTGITDTQYF	TGCGCCAGCAGCCAAGATAGTGGGACAGGGATCACAGATACGCAGTATTTT
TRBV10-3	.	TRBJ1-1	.	CAIRGGPNTEAFF	TGTGCCATCAGGGGCGGCCCCAACACTGAAGCTTTCTTT
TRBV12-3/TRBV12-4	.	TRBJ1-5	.	CASSLPGDQPQHF	TGTGCCAGCAGTTTGCCCGGGGATCAGCCCCAGCATTTT
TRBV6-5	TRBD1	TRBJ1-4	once	CASSFNRGGNEKLFF	TGTGCCAGCAGTTTCAACAGGGGAGGTAATGAAAAACTGTTTTTT
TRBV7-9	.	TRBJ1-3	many	CASRSQSGNTIYF	TGTGCCAGCAGGTCGCAGTCCGGAAACACCATATATTTT
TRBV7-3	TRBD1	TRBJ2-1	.	CASSFDRGTYNEQFF	TGTGCCAGCAGCTTCGACAGGGGCACCTACAATGAGCAGTTCTTC
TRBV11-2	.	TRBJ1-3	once	CASSLVPPDVSSTIYF	TGTGCCAGCAGCTTAGTTCCCCCGGACGTAAGTTCGACCATATATTTT
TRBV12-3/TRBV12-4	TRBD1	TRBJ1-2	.	CASSLGTDYGYTF	TGTGCCAGCAGTTTGGGGACAGACTATGGCTACACCTTC
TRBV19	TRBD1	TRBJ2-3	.	CASSRGQGLGSTDTQYF	TGTGCCAGTAGTAGAGGACAGGGCCTAGGAAGCACAGATACGCAGTATTTT
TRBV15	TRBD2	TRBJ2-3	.	CATSSLAGGADTQYF	TGTGCCACCAGCAGTCTAGCGGGGGGCGCAGATACGCAGTATTTT
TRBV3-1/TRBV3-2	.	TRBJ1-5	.	CASSPTPGANQPQHF	TGTGCCAGCAGCCCTACTCCGGGAGCCAATCAGCCCCAGCATTTT
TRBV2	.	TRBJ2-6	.	CAHSRAGANVLTF	TGTGCCCATAGTCGGGCCGGGGCCAACGTCCTGACTTTC
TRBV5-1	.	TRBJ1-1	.	CASSYGGENTEAFF	TGCGCCAGCAGCTATGGAGGGGAGAACACTGAAGCTTTCTTT
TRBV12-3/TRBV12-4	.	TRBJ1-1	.	CASSLQGGKKAFF	TGTGCCAGCAGTCTACAGGGAGGTAAAAAAGCTTTCTTT
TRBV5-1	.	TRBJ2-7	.	CASSLLETYEQYF	TGCGCCAGCAGCTTGTTGGAAACCTACGAGCAGTACTTC
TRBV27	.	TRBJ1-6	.	CASSLRGLGSPLHF	TGTGCCAGCAGTTTACGAGGATTGGGGTCACCCCTCCACTTT
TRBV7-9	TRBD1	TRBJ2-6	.	CASSSPGQGSLLANVLTF	TGTGCCAGCAGCTCCCCGGGACAGGGTTCACTTTTAGCCAACGTCCTGACTTTC
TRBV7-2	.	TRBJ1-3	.	CASSQIRQNTIYF	TGTGCCAGCAGCCAAATCAGACAGAACACCATATATTTT
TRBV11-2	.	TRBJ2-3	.	CASSHISQRGWDQYF	TGTGCCAGCAGCCACATCAGTCAAAGGGGTTGGGATCAGTATTTT
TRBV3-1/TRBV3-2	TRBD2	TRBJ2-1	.	CASSQDGSGGGFEQFF	TGTGCCAGCAGCCAAGACGGTAGCGGGGGGGGATTTGAGCAGTTCTTC
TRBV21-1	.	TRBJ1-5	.	CASNSQGLLFPQPQHF	TGTGCCAGCAATTCGCAAGGGCTTCTCTTTCCTCAGCCCCAGCATTTT
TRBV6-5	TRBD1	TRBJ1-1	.	CASVRTGDTEAFF	TGTGCCAGCGTTAGGACAGGAGACACTGAAGCTTTCTTT
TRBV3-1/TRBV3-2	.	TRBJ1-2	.	CASSQSLRGYTF	TGTGCCAGCAGCCAATCCTTAAGGGGCTACACCTTC
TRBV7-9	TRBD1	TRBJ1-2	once	CASSLGRGPSYTF	TGTGCCAGCAGCTTAGGCAGGGGGCCTAGCTACACCTTC
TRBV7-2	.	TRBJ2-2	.	CASSFVNTGELFF	TGTGCCAGCAGCTTCGTAAACACCGGGGAGCTGTTTTTT
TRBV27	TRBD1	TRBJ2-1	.	CASSLQGRLYNEQFF	TGTGCCAGCAGCCTACAGGGGCGACTATACAATGAGCAGTTCTTC
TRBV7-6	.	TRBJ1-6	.	CASSLGLAGAYNSPLHF	TGTGCCAGCAGCTTAGGTCTTGCGGGGGCGTATAATTCACCCCTCCACTTT
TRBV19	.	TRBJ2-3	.	CASSIATVTDTQYF	TGTGCCAGTAGTATAGCGACAGTCACGGATACGCAGTATTTT
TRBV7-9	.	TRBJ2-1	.	CASSLSYNEQFF	TGTGCCAGCAGCTTATCCTACAATGAGCAGTTCTTC
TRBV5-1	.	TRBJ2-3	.	CASSLVGITDTQYF	TGCGCCAGCAGCTTGGTGGGGATCACAGATACGCAGTATTTT